The clone carrying this T cell receptor beta chain came up a few times. Its specificity is not known. TCRdb reprocessed the 5' RACE reads with MiXCR, giving one entry per CDR3 protein. The data hold hundreds of thousands of distinct CDR3 sequences, with 10% to 15% observed a single time. The V segment lost 7 bases and the J segment 5 bases; nucleotides outside the gene matches: 3. CDR1 is MNHNS and CDR2 is SASEGT in the germline V gene. The CDR3 runs to 13 residues. These data originate in a study of CD8 T cells in ankylosing spondylitis. Notes on the study in general: Apparently characteristic of ankylosing spondylitis blood was a TCR beta motif (under ten highly homologous variants).

This chain uses TRBV6-1 with TRBJ2-2; 8 bases match TRBD1. Material: blood, either unsorted or a sorted T cell fraction (not recorded which). The receptor's source is a male donor with ankylosing spondylitis. The CDR3 loop reads CASNRGDTGELFF. The CDR3 nucleotides read TGTGCCAGCAACAGGGGGGATACCGGGGAGCTGTTTTTT.